This T cell receptor beta chain was recorded in a study of post-analysis software for immune sequencing data (dated by TCRdb to the mid-2010s). Study-wide context: The recorded disease courses included relapsing-remitting, secondary progressive and progressive-relapsing multiple sclerosis, and some patients had no subtype annotation. Patient repertoires were compared against 11 to 12 previously published healthy control repertoires from donors aged roughly 6 to 26 years. A subset of samples was prepared in parallel using single-end sample barcoding, then pooled and co-amplified after Illumina adapter ligation. General conclusions and limits of the study: Direct clustering with F measure showed strong co-clustering of samples prepared in the same batch, prompting a batch-effect correction. The multiple sclerosis patient group was slightly younger than the control group. Compared with controls, multiple sclerosis patients had significantly lower normalized Chao1 diversity, a finding suggesting substantial peripheral T-cell clonal expansion. A handful of TRBV segments, including TRBV5-6, TRBV5-1 and TRBV20-1, were significantly more frequent in patients than controls.

The V end loses 3 bases and the J end loses 10 bases, and a stretch of 19 bases separates them. The germline V gene (reference sequence) specifies DFQATT as CDR1 and SNEGSKA as CDR2. Its CDR3 holds 13 amino acids, cysteine through phenylalanine. CDR3 DNA only is kept here, 39 bases in frame from base 1. Library preparation was by PCR. Sequencing relied on an Illumina HiSeq 2500. To reduce PCR and sequencing biases, unique molecular identifiers were built into the TCR beta cDNA libraries. Per 1 to 10 million input T cells, approximately 500,000 cDNA molecules were obtained, such that each molecule approximated one T cell. Patient libraries were prepared and sequenced with the same protocol used for the earlier healthy control dataset. Samples belonging to the same batch were prepared together, multiplexed and sequenced on a shared HiSeq lane. As for the authors' bioinformatics: MIGEC was used to process the raw barcoded reads, and molecular identifier groups with only a single read were discarded before consensus assembly and CDR3 extraction. Clonotype tables were post-analysed with VDJtools, and diversity was normalized by down-sampling all datasets to the smallest sample size. To correct batch-related cross-sample contamination, repertoire overlap clustering matched CDR3 amino acid sequences but not nucleotide sequences. TCRdb reprocessing: public reads trimmed at Q25 with fastp, clones called with MiXCR, in-frame beta chains kept. Rows are combined by CDR3 protein, so each entry shows the most common genes and DNA. These V and J calls are TCRdb output, not the study's own analysis. For this sample there are hundreds of thousands of distinct CDR3 sequences; roughly 27% appear just once. The ten largest clones represent more than 0.55% of the sample.

Comment on this clonotype: Its specific antigen is unknown. Base qualities are not at hand, and no much larger clone is one base apart.

To demonstrate the VDJtools post-analysis software, the study profiled TCR beta repertoires from the peripheral blood of about 13 young patients with multiple sclerosis. Multiple sclerosis patients were children and adolescents aged about 6 to 16 years. Here the chain combines TRBV20-1 and TRBJ2-7; the D gene is not confidently resolved. The sequence was collected from a girl aged 10 to 17 with multiple sclerosis. The sequenced sample consisted of blood. The nucleotide sequence reads as follows: TGCAGTGCTAGCACAAGGATTAGCCCTTCCCAGTACTTC. Translated, it gives CSASTRISPSQYF.